This T cell receptor beta chain was recovered during a study of blood T cell repertoires in COVID-19. About the research overall: T cells, B-cell-depleted T cells, or PBMCs provided the cDNA or gDNA that served as material.

In the study's own analysis: Reference gene primer amplification in the assay estimated nucleated cell counts. Profiled with immunoSEQ multiplex PCR; TCRdb holds only in-frame clones, not every one. Clone size and the V and J calls come from that table; the DNA yielded D and trimming. The sample yields 200,000 to 250,000 clones, around nine tenths seen once. The age range of participants was about 18 to 89 years, with residence in about two dozen US areas. Recovery meant two consecutive negative NP/OP PCR tests, professional clearance, or resolved symptoms. This CDR3 is built from 15 residues. Germline V lookup: CDR1 LNHDA, CDR2 SQIVND (reference sequence). With 8 bases removed from V and 4 bases from J, the gap between germline ends came to 17 bases.

The sequence was collected from a man aged 30-40 years who had recovered from COVID-19. The chain joins TRBV19 to TRBJ2-2; D perhaps matches TRBD2 (5 bases). The specimen was PBMCs or T cells enriched from blood (not recorded which). This CDR3 reads CASRSGQLVTGELFF. CDR3 in DNA: TGTGCCAGTCGCAGCGGCCAGCTTGTCACCGGGGAGCTGTTTTTT.